Described below is a single T cell receptor (beta chain) sequence and its context. Its antigen is not identified. A read error may be the cause here, since a much bigger clone is one base away. Preparing the TCRbeta library involved the use of unique molecular identifiers. TCRdb used MiXCR to reprocess the PCR reads, holding one entry per CDR3 protein. The data hold over 150,000 distinct CDR3 sequences, with around 10% observed a single time. V shed 7 bases and J shed 3 bases, with 24 bases lying between them. The CDR3 consists of 18 residues. CDR1 is LGHDT, CDR2 YNNKEL, per germline (reference sequence). These data belong to a study of T-cell reconstitution after alpha-beta-depleted transplantation in children. Study results and caveats: A year post-transplant, T-cell counts and diversity derived mostly from newly produced T cells. Several hundred rapidly expanded clones from non-depleted graft cells reportedly supplied alpha-beta T cells about two months post-transplant. The study traced high day-60 TCRbeta diversity in some patients to surviving recipient T cells and thymic progenitors.

The receptor's source is a boy aged 2 to 9 with acute myeloid leukemia, due to receive a stem cell transplant. The gene calls are TRBV3-1 and TRBJ2-2; D is perhaps TRBD1 (8 bases). The input for sequencing was PBMCs, taken before TCRalphabeta/CD19-depleted stem cell transplant. DNA of the CDR3: TGTGCCAGCACCCAGAGGGCCCGGACAGGGAGGGACACCGGGGAGCTGTTTTTT. It specifies CASTQRARTGRDTGELFF.